These 18 T cell receptor beta chains originate from one sample sequenced in a study of cytomegalovirus exposure and HLA in healthy donors (TCRdb year 2017). Library generation was performed with the immunoSEQ multiplex PCR assay. For the multiplex PCR, a mixture combining 60 forward primers for TCR Vbeta segments and 13 reverse primers for TCR Jbeta segments was used. TCRdb obtained this table from immuneACCESS and retained in-frame rearrangements with V and J assigned. These tables miss some clones; where compared with another copy, unresolved V genes account for less than half of the shortfall, and the remainder is unexplained. Recorded for this sample are more than 95,000 clones; around 62% of them occurred a single time. The ten largest clones capture nearly 9.5% of the sample. Sequenced input: PBMCs. All receptors derive from a middle-aged woman in good health and CMV-seropositive.

This clone was counted only a few times. The CDR3 loop is CASRSTGENTEAFF. CDR3 in DNA: TGTGCCAGCAGGAGTACAGGGGAGAACACTGAAGCTTTCTTT. This sequence joins TRBV6-1 and TRBJ1-1, with 7 bases matching TRBD1. In germline, CDR1 is MNHNS, CDR2 SASEGT. The length of the CDR3 is 14 residues. J was trimmed by 1 base and V by 6 bases; bases with no gene match: 5.

This clone was recorded once. This chain joins TRBV29-1 and TRBJ2-5; 7 bases match TRBD1. CDR1 and CDR2 from the germline V gene are SQVTM and ANQGSEA. J lost 4 bases, V lost 6 bases, and 11 bases had no gene match. This CDR3 comprises 14 residues. DNA for the CDR3: TGCAGCGTGCACAGGGGCGGTACAATAGAGACCCAGTACTTC. Its protein product is CSVHRGGTIETQYF.

V is TRBV4-1 and J is TRBJ2-7; a possible D gene is TRBD1 (6 bases). The CDR3 extends over 15 amino acids. Trimming cost V 2 bases and J 2 bases, with 13 bases left between them. The V gene's germline CDR1 is MGHRA and CDR2 YSYEKL. The CDR3 region is CASSQSPRGTYEQYF. CDR3 sequence (DNA): TGCGCCAGCAGCCAAAGTCCCAGGGGTACCTACGAGCAGTACTTC.

The J gene is TRBJ2-2, the V gene TRBV6-4, with D perhaps TRBD2 (6 bases). This CDR3 has 15 residues. The ends were cut back, 7 bases at V and 5 bases at J, with 17 bases in the middle. CDR1 is MRHNA, CDR2 SNTAGT, per germline. The CDR3 DNA is TGTGCCAGCAAGCCGGCCCCGGGGGAGACCGGGGAGCTGTTTTTT. Protein product: CASKPAPGETGELFF.

This chain uses TRBV18 with TRBJ2-2; tentative D call: TRBD1 (6 bases). Germline lookup yields CDR1 KGHSH and CDR2 LQKENI. This CDR3 has 19 amino acids. V was pared by 3 bases and J by 4 bases, with 24 bases between. CDR3: CASSPTGTPMRKVTGELFF. The CDR3 bases are TGTGCCAGCTCACCGACCGGGACACCCATGAGAAAGGTCACCGGGGAGCTGTTTTTT.

The chain joins TRBV5-4 to TRBJ1-2; a weak D match, TRBD1 (6 bases). V was shortened by 1 base and J by 4 bases, with 17 bases between the two germline ends. Germline CDR1 SGHNT, CDR2 YYREEE (reference sequence). The CDR3 runs 16 residues. The CDR3 sequence is CASSLPETGPFYGYTF. The CDR3 bases are TGTGCCAGCAGCTTGCCCGAGACAGGTCCCTTCTATGGCTACACCTTC. The full variable domain, rest sourced from reference TRBV5-4 and TRBJ1-2, is ETGVTQSPTHLIKTRGQQVTLRCSSQSGHNTVSWYQQALGQGPQFIFQYYREEENGRGNFPPRFSGLQFPNYSSELNVNALELDDSALYLCASSLPETGPFYGYTFGSGTRLTVV.

This clone was recorded once. V usage is TRBV7-9 and J usage is TRBJ2-4; the D is unclear. Germline V gene lookup returns CDR1 SEHNR and CDR2 FQNEAQ (reference sequence). V lost 4 bases to trimming and J lost 0 bases, with 10 bases between them. The CDR3 is 15 amino acids. The CDR3 is CASSSLTLAKNIQYF. The CDR3 DNA follows: TGTGCCAGCAGCTCCTTGACTCTAGCCAAAAACATTCAGTACTTC.

This chain uses TRBV7-2 with TRBJ2-3; D ambiguous. The CDR3 totals 14 residues. Germline values: CDR1 SGHTA, CDR2 FQGNSA. Trimming left V 5 bases short and J 0 bases short, with 9 bases between. The CDR3 is CASSPRRSTDTQYF. The CDR3 DNA reads TGTGCCAGCAGCCCTAGGCGAAGCACAGATACGCAGTATTTT.

The chain employs TRBV2 and TRBJ2-5; TRBD1 aligns across 9 bases. J lost 5 bases, V lost 4 bases, and 20 bases had no gene match. CDR3 length: 19 amino acids. The germline CDR1 and CDR2 sequences are SNHLY and FYNNEI. CDR3 sequence: CASSGGRPGQGVSQETQYF. CDR3 sequence (DNA): TGTGCCAGCAGTGGGGGCCGACCGGGACAGGGAGTATCACAGGAGACCCAGTACTTC.

V gene TRBV7-2 combines with J gene TRBJ2-5, with TRBD2 as a possible D gene (7 bases). CDR1 is SGHTA, CDR2 FQGNSA, per germline. Deletions cut 5 bases from V and 5 bases from J, with 15 bases between. The CDR3 consists of 14 residues. This CDR3 reads CASSPTGGGETQYF. As DNA, the CDR3 is TGTGCCAGCAGCCCGACGGGGGGCGGCGAGACCCAGTACTTC.

This clone has only a few counts. The chain links TRBV7-3 to TRBJ2-3, with D maybe TRBD2 (5 bases). V lost 7 bases, J lost 5 bases, and 13 bases lay in between. This CDR3 is 13 amino acids long. Per the germline V gene, CDR1 is SGHTA and CDR2 is FQGTGA. This CDR3 is CASKNAGGDTQYF. CDR3 coding DNA: TGTGCCAGCAAAAATGCAGGAGGAGATACGCAGTATTTT.

Only a few counts were recorded for this clone. The CDR3 spells CASSTMTSGGGQFF. Written as DNA, the CDR3 is TGTGCCAGCAGCACTATGACTAGCGGGGGAGGGCAGTTCTTC. This sequence joins TRBV7-6 and TRBJ2-1, with TRBD2 matching over 12 bases. Germline V gene sequence: CDR1 SGHVS, CDR2 FNYEAQ. V lost 5 bases to trimming and J lost 12 bases; unmatched junction nucleotides: 8. The CDR3 has 14 amino acids.

The chain carries TRBV4-3 and TRBJ2-3, with D hard to call. The CDR3 runs to 15 residues. Germline-derived CDR1 and CDR2 are LGHNA and YSLEER. Between the trimmed V and J ends, which lost 1 base and 4 bases, there was a span of 12 bases. The CDR3 loop reads CASSQGTFMADTQYF. CDR3 sequence (DNA): TGCGCCAGCAGCCAAGGCACATTCATGGCAGATACGCAGTATTTT.

V gene TRBV10-3 combines with J gene TRBJ2-7, with 8 bases that match TRBD2. Trimming at V came to 0 bases and at J to 1 base, leaving 8 bases not matched to a gene. The germline CDR1 and CDR2 sequences are ENHRY and SYGVKD. The CDR3 runs to 17 residues. CDR3 nucleotides: TGTGCCATCAGTGAGTCGACAAGGACTAGCTGGTCCTACGAGCAGTACTTC. Its protein product is CAISESTRTSWSYEQYF.

The chain carries TRBV5-6 and TRBJ2-5, with TRBD2 matching over 13 bases. Losses at the gene ends were 2 bases for V and 2 bases for J; bases not matched to a gene: 9. The CDR3 has 18 residues. Germline lookup yields CDR1 SGHDT and CDR2 YYEEEE. Written as DNA, the CDR3 is TGTGCCAGCAGCTTCCCTTACGGGACTAGCGGGAAACAAGAGACCCAGTACTTC. As protein: CASSFPYGTSGKQETQYF.

V gene TRBV5-4 combines with J gene TRBJ1-2; 9 nucleotides align to TRBD1. Germline V gene sequence: CDR1 SGHNT, CDR2 YYREEE (reference sequence). Losses at the gene ends were 5 bases for V and 3 bases for J; bases not matched to a gene: 5. This CDR3 has 14 residues. The CDR3 loop is CASRRTGEYYGYTF. CDR3 DNA: TGTGCCAGCAGACGGACAGGGGAGTACTATGGCTACACCTTC.

This clone was found a few times. The chain carries TRBV7-2 and TRBJ2-5; TRBD1 might be the D (6 bases). The assigned J gene may be wrong: the sequence end matches TRBJ2-7 better. Germline lookup yields CDR1 SGHTA and CDR2 FQGNSA. CDR3 length: 15 residues. CDR3 sequence (DNA): TGTGCCAGCAGCCCCCACACAGGGCGGACCTACGAGCAGTACTTC. This sequence encodes CASSPHTGRTYEQYF.

This chain joins TRBV7-2 and TRBJ2-1; 14 bases are shared with TRBD2. The germline V gene has CDR1 SGHTA and CDR2 FQGNSA. The CDR3 spans 16 residues. Trimming removed 6 bases from V and 9 bases from J; junction bases left unmatched: 10. CDR3 nucleotides: TGTGCCAGCAGTTTCGAGGGGACTAGCGGGAGTGGTGAGCAGTTCTTC. Its translation: CASSFEGTSGSGEQFF.